The clone carrying this T cell receptor (beta chain) has more than one count but fewer than ten. Germline V CDR1 and CDR2: MNHEY, SVGAGI. The CDR3 is made up of 15 amino acids. V shed 7 bases, J shed 0 bases, and the junction held 5 bases outside the gene matches. In the source study's methods: Reference gene primer amplification in the assay estimated nucleated cell counts. Method: immunoSEQ multiplex PCR; TCRdb's copy keeps in-frame clones and lacks some. The DNA gave D and trimming, while V, J and clone size come from that table. The table shows fewer than 200,000 clones, with over 65% occurring only once. The data were taken from a study of blood T cell repertoires in COVID-19.

What was sequenced was peripheral blood. V and J are TRBV6-5 and TRBJ1-5; 8 bases line up with TRBD1. The TCR comes from a man aged 55 to 70 with acute or convalescent COVID-19. CDR3 sequence reads: CASTGTGDSNQPQHF. CDR3 in DNA: TGTGCCAGCACCGGGACAGGTGATAGCAATCAGCCCCAGCATTTT.